This TCR beta chain was found in a study of blood T cells in healthy people across ages (dated by TCRdb to 2014 to 2015). Study-wide context: Template switching captured roughly one uniquely barcoded TCR beta cDNA molecule per two T cells in model experiments. The study measured age-related changes in TCR beta repertoire diversity using deep sequencing normalized with unique cDNA molecular identifiers. Two additional independent replicas of 1 million unique cDNA reads from the same blood draw were analyzed for two donors (one aged 18 to 30 and one aged 80 or older). Four age groups were formed from the donors: young (average roughly 16 years), middle-aged (less than 40), aged (around 62) and long-lived (roughly 81). To avoid experimental bias, donors of different ages were distributed randomly across sequencing lanes. Results the study describes overall, beyond this receptor: As age increased, observed TCR beta diversity per million T cells dropped in a roughly linear way, and a significant reduction was already evident by age 40. There was a strong correlation between observed TCR beta diversity and the percentage of naive T cells measured by flow cytometry. Compared with the aged group, the long-lived group had more naive CD4+ T cells, fewer expanded clones and increased TCR diversity, suggesting age selection. Conclusive comparison of naive and antigen-experienced compartments was prevented by the profiling of bulk unsorted PBMCs. Estimates of total diversity based on one million sequenced T cells were regarded as lower bounds and as underestimates. The CMV infection status of donors was not known, potentially confounding age-related changes in expanded clonotypes.

Systemically healthy Caucasian individuals from Russia, some 38 in total and aged about 6 to 90 years, were included as donors. Each donor gave roughly 11 milliliters of peripheral blood, drawn into EDTA-treated Vacutainer tubes. Ficoll-Paque density-gradient centrifugation was used to isolate PBMCs, with at least 7 million per sample. Trizol reagent was used to extract total RNA from PBMCs, with at least 6 micrograms per sample. For every donor, flow cytometry on a PBMC aliquot measured the percentage of naive CD45RAhigh/CD27high T cells. Libraries were made using 5' RACE. The sequencing machine was an Illumina HiSeq 2500. A second PCR of roughly 7 to 12 cycles was run with a J-beta primer mix and a sample-barcoded 5' primer. A template-switch 5' adaptor carrying 12 random nucleotides introduced a unique molecular identifier onto each TCR beta cDNA molecule. Each sample yielded at least 3 million CDR3-containing paired-end reads. First-strand cDNA synthesis was performed from all RNA using the Mint cDNA synthesis kit, with priming by a TRBC-specific oligonucleotide. Following uracil-DNA glycosylase treatment, a first 18-cycle PCR with universal primers M1SS and BC2_uni_R was performed on all cDNA. As for how the authors treated the data: For normalization, 1 million high-quality reads were randomly selected from each sample, with every read carrying a distinct molecular identifier. Reads sharing molecular identifiers were discarded rather than binned into consensus sequences. MiTCR, run with a Q25 quality threshold and the strictest error-elimination algorithm, handled CDR3 identification, clonotype clustering and error correction. A nonparametric unseen species model with Euler transformation was used to estimate a lower bound on total TCR beta diversity. Through fastp at Q25 and MiXCR, TCRdb rebuilt clones from the public reads, retaining in-frame beta chains. CDR3 protein duplicates are merged, each entry listing the most common genes and DNA. TCRdb, not the original authors, processed these V and J calls. Present in this sample are some 1.5 million distinct CDR3 sequences, approximately 42% of which were seen just once. In total, the top ten clones hold about 3.8% of the sample.

The CDR3 sequence holds 14 residues, the cysteine and phenylalanine included. Kept here is only the CDR3 DNA, which spans 42 bases and is read in frame from base 1. V was cut back by 2 bases and J by 3 bases, leaving a gap of 9 bases between them. CDR1 is given as MRHNA and CDR2 as SNTAGT, both from the germline V gene. In regard to this clonotype: The clone's antigen remains unknown. Base qualities are not provided; no much larger clone lies one nucleotide away.

The sequenced material came from blood. This TCR was sampled from a woman aged 18-29 years in good health. The chain links TRBV6-4 with TRBJ2-3; the D gene could be TRBD1 or TRBD2, each one agreeing over 5 bases. CDR3 reads: CASSDGGETDTQYF. The nucleotide sequence is TGTGCCAGCAGTGACGGGGGAGAGACAGATACGCAGTATTTT.